This TCR beta chain is drawn from a study of CD8+ T cells in alopecia areata. Study-level points and caveats: Many of the expanded lesional clones endured in scalp and blood while on tofacitinib. It was lesional scalp, especially alopecia totalis/universalis, that showed higher clonality than normal scalp. Because of a solitary nonresponder, the connection of baseline CD8+ expansion to response stays uncertain.

Treatment: oral pan-JAK inhibitor, 5-10 mg twice daily. Regarding this clone: As yet, its antigen is unknown.

As the sequencing template, cDNA was produced by extracting RNA and reverse transcribing it. Assay used: immunoSEQ multiplex PCR; TCRdb lists only in-frame clones, some missing. The sample holds approximately 180,000 clones, 50% to 75% seen once. The germline V gene has CDR1 SQVTM and CDR2 ANQGSEA. The CDR3 runs to 11 residues. The TCR sequence derives from a human donor with alopecia areata. Material: CD4+ T cells sorted from blood, obtained around week 55, from a patient treated with tofacitinib. This sequence joins TRBV29-1 and TRBJ2-5; D call uncertain. The DNA end favors TRBJ2-7, so the J call may be wrong. In DNA form, the CDR3 reads TGCAGCGTTGATCTTGGGTCCGAGCAGTACTTC. Its protein product is CSVDLGSEQYF.